Following are 24 T cell receptor beta chains from one sample sequenced in a study of cytomegalovirus exposure and HLA in healthy donors. The PCR ran on 60 Vbeta and 13 Jbeta primers. Assay used: immunoSEQ multiplex PCR; TCRdb lists only in-frame clones, some missing. This specimen shows about 99,000 clones; the ten leading clones hold around 3.2%. Source material: PBMCs. The receptors were gathered from a man aged 35-49 years in good health and CMV-seronegative.

This chain links TRBV19 with TRBJ2-3; unclear D gene. Germline loops: CDR1 LNHDA, CDR2 SQIVND (reference sequence). Trimming cost V 4 bases and J 5 bases, with 7 bases left between them. The CDR3 extends over 12 amino acids. The CDR3 here is CASSTLGDTQYF. Here the CDR3 DNA reads TGTGCCAGTAGTACCCTAGGAGATACGCAGTATTTT.

The chain is built from TRBV15 and TRBJ2-3, with D possibly matching TRBD1 (6 bases). From germline, CDR1 is LNHNV and CDR2 YYDKDF (reference sequence). The CDR3 extends over 15 amino acids. Trimming cost V 10 bases and J 2 bases, with 19 bases left between them. CDR3 amino acids: CANNKGGPLTDTQYF. CDR3 in DNA: TGTGCCAACAACAAAGGGGGACCCCTCACAGATACGCAGTATTTT.

J is TRBJ1-5 and V is TRBV9; a possible D gene is TRBD1 (5 bases). This CDR3 region has 15 residues. V shed 0 bases and J shed 6 bases, with 13 bases lying between them. Germline V gene sequence: CDR1 SGDLS, CDR2 YYNGEE. CDR3 residues: CASSVEGREGQPQHF. The DNA for the CDR3 is TGTGCCAGCAGCGTAGAAGGCAGGGAAGGTCAGCCCCAGCATTTT.

The chain is built from TRBV29-1 and TRBJ2-5, with 9 bases lining up with TRBD1. CDR1 is SQVTM, CDR2 ANQGSEA, per germline. With V trimmed by 5 bases and J by 5 bases, 9 bases remained unmatched. This CDR3 is 14 amino acids long. The CDR3 region is CSVIRQGVGETQYF. The CDR3 DNA reads as TGCAGCGTTATTCGACAGGGGGTGGGGGAGACCCAGTACTTC.

V is TRBV7-6 and J is TRBJ1-2; D ambiguous. CDR1 SGHVS and CDR2 FNYEAQ come from the germline V gene. This CDR3 comprises 15 residues. Trimming shortened V by 2 bases and J by 8 bases, and 18 bases separated the two germline ends. CDR3 sequence reads: CASSLYMEEAEGYTF. The CDR3 DNA sequence: TGTGCCAGCAGCTTATATATGGAGGAGGCGGAGGGCTACACCTTC.

CDR3 coding DNA: TGTGCCAGCAGCCCAGGGGCGGACACTGAAGCTTTCTTT. It yields the protein CASSPGADTEAFF. This sequence joins TRBV7-6 and TRBJ1-1; a weak D match, TRBD1 (6 bases). With 5 bases removed from V and 3 bases from J, the gap between germline ends came to 10 bases. The CDR3 length is 13 residues. Germline CDR1 SGHVS, CDR2 FNYEAQ.

This chain joins TRBV13 and TRBJ1-5, with D possibly TRBD1 on 5 matching bases. Trimming shortened V by 5 bases and J by 6 bases, and 20 bases separated the two germline ends. This CDR3 contains 16 residues. CDR1 is PRHDT and CDR2 is FYEKMQ in the germline V gene (reference sequence). This CDR3 is CASSRRDSGRTQPQHF. The CDR3 DNA reads as TGTGCCAGCAGCCGAAGGGACTCAGGGAGAACTCAGCCCCAGCATTTT.

The J gene is TRBJ2-7, the V gene TRBV7-9; 7 bases are a match to TRBD1. V shed 8 bases, J shed 5 bases, and the junction held 15 bases outside the gene matches. Germline CDR1 reads SEHNR; CDR2 reads FQNEAQ (reference sequence). This CDR3 has 15 residues. DNA of the CDR3: TGTGCCAGCTTAGAATGGTCCACAGGGGCGGACGAGCAGTACTTC. Translation gives CASLEWSTGADEQYF.

V and J are TRBV7-2 and TRBJ2-5; D is undetermined. The end of the DNA is better explained by TRBJ2-7, so the J call may be wrong. Germline V lookup: CDR1 SGHTA, CDR2 FQGNSA. CDR3 length: 13 amino acids. CDR3 sequence reads: CASSLDHSYEQYF. DNA of the CDR3: TGTGCCAGCAGCTTAGACCATTCCTACGAGCAGTACTTC.

The chain combines TRBV19 with TRBJ1-2; TRBD1 might be the D (5 bases). Trimming removed 3 bases from V and 0 bases from J, with 17 bases in between. This CDR3 has 17 amino acids. Germline V gene data show CDR1 as LNHDA and CDR2 as SQIVND (reference sequence). In DNA form, the CDR3 reads TGTGCCAGTAGTATCGACGCAGGGATCTTCTCTAACTATGGCTACACCTTC. This encodes CASSIDAGIFSNYGYTF. The full variable domain, rest sourced from reference TRBV19 and TRBJ1-2, is DGGITQSPKYLFRKEGQNVTLSCEQNLNHDAMYWYRQDPGQGLRLIYYSQIVNDFQKGDIAEGYSVSREKKESFPLTVTSAQKNPTAFYLCASSIDAGIFSNYGYTFGSGTRLTVV.

The chain uses TRBV4-3 and TRBJ1-2; D perhaps matches TRBD1 (5 bases). The V and J ends lost 4 bases and 0 bases respectively, with 9 bases between them. Germline V gives CDR1 LGHNA, CDR2 YSLEER. The CDR3 sequence is 14 residues long. The CDR3 sequence: CASSPGGANYGYTF. Written as DNA, the CDR3 is TGCGCCAGCAGCCCCGGGGGGGCTAACTATGGCTACACCTTC.

This chain uses TRBV5-6 with TRBJ1-1, with D possibly matching TRBD1 (5 bases). V was shortened by 2 bases and J by 5 bases, with 10 bases between the two germline ends. Germline CDR1 is SGHDT and CDR2 is YYEEEE. The CDR3 contains 13 residues. The CDR3 region is CASSLGRGTEAFF. CDR3 sequence (DNA): TGTGCCAGCAGCTTAGGAAGGGGAACTGAAGCTTTCTTT.

V usage is TRBV2 and J usage is TRBJ1-5; D perhaps matches TRBD1 (6 bases). Trimming pared 5 bases from V and 2 bases from J, leaving 10 bases between. From germline, CDR1 is SNHLY and CDR2 FYNNEI. The CDR3 runs 14 residues. In DNA, the CDR3 is TGTGCCAGCAGTATGGCAGGGGGCAATCAGCCCCAGCATTTT. Encoded protein: CASSMAGGNQPQHF.

The V call is TRBV11-2, the J call TRBJ2-1; no clear D gene. Trimming left V 5 bases short and J 8 bases short, with 10 bases between. This CDR3 is built from 12 residues. Germline CDR1 is SGHAT and CDR2 is FQNNGV. The CDR3 nucleotides are TGTGCCAGCAGCACTCGGGTTTATGAGCAGTTCTTC. Its protein is CASSTRVYEQFF. Combining the CDR3 with reference TRBV11-2 and TRBJ2-1 gives the whole variable domain EAGVAQSPRYKIIEKRQSVAFWCNPISGHATLYWYQQILGQGPKLLIQFQNNGVVDDSQLPKDRFSAERLKGVDSTLKIQPAKLEDSAVYLCASSTRVYEQFFGPGTRLTVL.

The rearrangement joins TRBV10-1 to TRBJ2-5, with D possibly TRBD2 on 5 matching bases. Germline loops: CDR1 WNHNN, CDR2 SYGVQD (reference sequence). CDR3 length equals 14 residues. V was cut by 3 bases and J by 4 bases, with 12 bases left in between. CDR3 sequence (DNA): TGCGCCAGCAGTGATTCCGGGAAGACAGAGACCCAGTACTTC. Its translation: CASSDSGKTETQYF.

V and J are TRBV11-2 and TRBJ1-1; D possibly corresponds to TRBD1 (5 bases). The V gene lost 5 bases and the J gene lost 1 base, with 8 bases spanning the gap. The germline gives CDR1 SGHAT, CDR2 FQNNGV. This CDR3 is 13 amino acids long. The CDR3 protein is CASSITGNTEAFF. The CDR3 DNA is TGTGCCAGCAGCATCACAGGGAACACTGAAGCTTTCTTT.

The genes are TRBV27 and TRBJ1-6; 7 nucleotides line up with TRBD1. Germline loops: CDR1 MNHEY, CDR2 SMNVEV (reference sequence). Losses at the gene ends were 3 bases for V and 5 bases for J; bases not matched to a gene: 7. This CDR3 contains 16 residues. CDR3 sequence (DNA): TGTGCCAGCAGTTTTTCGACAGGGTTAAATAATTCACCCCTCCACTTT. As protein: CASSFSTGLNNSPLHF.

This chain connects TRBV28 to TRBJ1-5; D not certain. The V end was cut by 7 bases, the J end by 7 bases, with 11 bases between. Germline values: CDR1 MDHEN, CDR2 SYDVKM. CDR3 length: 12 amino acids. The CDR3 bases are TGTGCCAGCACCTCCCCCAGGCAGCCCCAGCATTTT. Translated, it gives CASTSPRQPQHF. The whole variable domain, filled in from reference TRBV28 and TRBJ1-5, reads DVKVTQSSRYLVKRTGEKVFLECVQDMDHENMFWYRQDPGLGLRLIYFSYDVKMKEKGDIPEGYSVSREKKERFSLILESASTNQTSMYLCASTSPRQPQHFGDGTRLSIL.

The rearrangement uses TRBV7-9 and TRBJ2-3, with a tentative D call TRBD2 (6 bases). CDR1 SEHNR and CDR2 FQNEAQ come from the germline V gene (reference sequence). The CDR3 is 15 amino acids. V was shortened by 2 bases and J by 5 bases, with 14 bases between the two germline ends. The CDR3 loop is CASSLKASDRDTQYF. CDR3 coding DNA: TGTGCCAGCAGCTTAAAGGCTAGCGACAGAGATACGCAGTATTTT.

The chain carries TRBV7-2 and TRBJ2-1, with D hard to call. Trimming took 2 bases from V and 7 from J, leaving 6 bases between them. The length of the CDR3 is 12 residues. Germline V gives CDR1 SGHTA, CDR2 FQGNSA. CDR3 protein: CASSLLYNEQFF. CDR3 in DNA: TGTGCCAGCAGCTTATTGTATAATGAGCAGTTCTTC.

V is TRBV7-2 and J is TRBJ2-7; the match to TRBD2 covers 10 bases. V shed 2 bases, J shed 2 bases, and the junction held 6 bases outside the gene matches. CDR1 SGHTA and CDR2 FQGNSA come from the germline V gene. CDR3 length equals 16 residues. CDR3 sequence: CASSLIASGGTYEQYF. CDR3 nucleotide sequence: TGTGCCAGCAGCTTAATCGCTAGCGGGGGAACCTACGAGCAGTACTTC.

The chain combines TRBV12-2 with TRBJ1-5; the listed D gene, TRBD1, was not tested against the DNA. TRBV12-2 is described as a pseudogene. The CDR3 has 19 amino acids. CDR3 DNA sequence: TGTGCAAGTCGCTTAGCGGGGCCCCGACAGAAAGGGAGCAATCAGCCCCAGCATTTT. Encoded protein: CASRLAGPRQKGSNQPQHF.

V gene TRBV10-2 combines with J gene TRBJ2-3; perhaps TRBD2 as D (5 bases). CDR3 length: 14 residues. Trimming shortened V by 5 bases and J by 4 bases, and 13 bases separated the two germline ends. Germline CDR1 is WSHSY and CDR2 is SAAADI. CDR3 residues: CASSFPSMADTQYF. CDR3 DNA: TGCGCCAGCAGTTTTCCTAGCATGGCAGATACGCAGTATTTT.

The chain links TRBV15 to TRBJ2-3; 11 nucleotides agree with TRBD1. Germline-derived CDR1 and CDR2 are LNHNV and YYDKDF (reference sequence). This CDR3 has 16 amino acids. With 2 bases clipped from V and 4 bases from J, the junction kept 5 bases outside the gene matches. The CDR3 nucleotides read TGTGCCACCAGCAGAACGCCGGGACAGGGGGCAGATACGCAGTATTTT. It translates to CATSRTPGQGADTQYF.